This T cell receptor beta chain was captured in a study of T cells in Graves' hyperthyroidism and ophthalmopathy. RNA transcripts yielded amplified TCR beta CDR3 regions. A set of HTBI primers served as the primers for a first-round RT-PCR of the TCR CDR3. TCRdb itself ran the multiplex PCR reads through MiXCR, one entry per CDR3 protein. This sample has fewer than 500,000 distinct CDR3 sequences, with about 13% found just once. Criteria for exclusion of patients were uncontrolled infection, other autoimmune disease, pregnancy or lactation. Using more than 7.5 ml of fresh peripheral blood, PBMCs were prepared. Between the trimmed V and J ends, which lost 4 bases and 1 base, there was a span of 11 bases. In germline, CDR1 is MNHNS, CDR2 SASEGT. The CDR3 is 14 amino acids. This clonotype was seen only a few times.

The sequenced material came from blood. The TCR originated in a man aged 30 to 39 with Graves' hyperthyroidism that later progressed to Graves' ophthalmopathy. The chain couples TRBV6-1 to TRBJ2-7, with D perhaps matching TRBD1 (6 bases). CDR3 residues: CASSVDRNSYEQYF. The CDR3, as DNA: TGTGCCAGCAGTGTAGACAGGAATTCCTACGAGCAGTACTTC.